The 13 T cell receptor beta chains presented below share a single source sample, sequenced in a study of blood T cell repertoires in COVID-19. TCRdb's copy holds only in-frame clones and misses some; the assay was immunoSEQ multiplex PCR. The sample has 110,000 to 150,000 clones; about 86% are singletons. Input material: peripheral blood. The receptors here all came from a woman of 80 years or more with acute or convalescent COVID-19.

The CDR3 here is CASSPPTGTVYEQYF. The CDR3 coding sequence is TGTGCCAGCTCACCACCCACCGGGACAGTCTACGAGCAGTACTTC. This chain joins TRBV18 and TRBJ2-7, with 7 bases matching TRBD1. The V and J ends lost 0 bases and 3 bases, in that order; junction bases with no gene match: 5. Per the germline V gene, CDR1 is KGHSH and CDR2 is LQKENI. CDR3 length: 15 amino acids.

The chain uses TRBV4-2 and TRBJ1-2, with TRBD1 identical over 7 bases. J was trimmed by 5 bases and V by 4 bases; bases with no gene match: 16. CDR1 and CDR2 (germline): LGHNA, YNFKEQ. The CDR3 length is 17 residues. The CDR3 nucleotides read TGTGCCAGCAGCCCCGCAGCCACCAGGACAGGCGCTTATGGCTACACCTTC. Encoded protein: CASSPAATRTGAYGYTF.

This clone occurred a few times. For the CDR3, the DNA is TGTGCCAGCAGCCCCCAGGGTTGGACTGAAGCTTTCTTT. Residues: CASSPQGWTEAFF. The V call is TRBV11-2, the J call TRBJ1-1; possibly TRBD1 for D (5 bases). The CDR3 spans 13 residues. The V gene's germline CDR1 is SGHAT and CDR2 FQNNGV. V lost 5 bases and J 5 bases, leaving 12 bases between the germline ends.

V usage is TRBV2 and J usage is TRBJ1-2; D is ambiguous. Trimming shortened V by 0 bases and J by 6 bases, and 11 bases separated the two germline ends. Germline CDR1 and CDR2: SNHLY and FYNNEI. This CDR3 contains 14 residues. CDR3 DNA sequence: TGTGCCAGCAGTGAAGCTCTTGCCGGGGATGGCTACACCTTC. Its translation is CASSEALAGDGYTF. Together with reference TRBV2 and TRBJ1-2, the CDR3 gives the full variable domain: EPEVTQTPSHQVTQMGQEVILRCVPISNHLYFYWYRQILGQKVEFLVSFYNNEISEKSEIFDDQFSVERPDGSNFTLKIRSTKLEDSAMYFCASSEALAGDGYTFGSGTRLTVV.

The sample holds a few counts of this clone. The chain links TRBV10-1 to TRBJ2-7; tentative D call: TRBD1 (6 bases). Trimming removed 9 bases at V and 1 base at J, with 19 bases between. CDR3 length equals 15 residues. CDR1 and CDR2 from the germline V gene are WNHNN and SYGVQD (reference sequence). This CDR3 is CARGWSWDISYEQYF. CDR3 DNA sequence: TGCGCCAGGGGGTGGTCTTGGGACATTTCCTACGAGCAGTACTTC.

The chain employs TRBV11-2 and TRBJ1-5; 7 nucleotides agree with TRBD1. Germline V gene lookup returns CDR1 SGHAT and CDR2 FQNNGV. The CDR3 contains 14 residues. V lost 1 base, J lost 5 bases, and 2 bases stayed unmatched. As DNA, the CDR3 is TGTGCCAGCAGCTTAGGCACAGGGGATCAGCCCCAGCATTTT. Protein: CASSLGTGDQPQHF.

V usage is TRBV18 and J usage is TRBJ2-7; TRBD1 matches 9 bases. The CDR3 sequence is 17 residues long. J gave up 1 base and V 3 bases, and 10 bases lay outside the gene matches. Germline V gene sequence: CDR1 KGHSH, CDR2 LQKENI. The CDR3, as DNA: TGTGCCAGCTCACCGCCTAGGACAGGGGCAGGGTCCTACGAGCAGTACTTC. Amino acid sequence: CASSPPRTGAGSYEQYF.

The chain has TRBV7-2 and TRBJ1-3, with 7 bases identical to TRBD1. This CDR3 region has 16 residues. The ends lost 1 base at V and 0 bases at J; junction bases unmatched: 3. The V gene's germline CDR1 is SGHTA and CDR2 FQGNSA. The CDR3 is CASSLVGGVSGNTIYF. The DNA for the CDR3 is TGTGCCAGCAGCTTAGTAGGGGGCGTCTCTGGAAACACCATATATTTT.

This sequence joins TRBV7-2 and TRBJ2-1; 9 nucleotides match TRBD1. The CDR3 sequence is 15 residues long. The germline V gene encodes CDR1 SGHTA and CDR2 FQGNSA. V trimming: 6 bases; J trimming: 7 bases; junction bases outside the gene matches: 10. The CDR3: CASRSPGQGNNEQFF. Here the CDR3 DNA reads TGTGCCAGCAGATCACCGGGACAGGGAAATAATGAGCAGTTCTTC. The full variable domain, completed using reference TRBV7-2 and TRBJ2-1, is GAGVSQSPSNKVTEKGKDVELRCDPISGHTALYWYRQSLGQGLEFLIYFQGNSAPDKSGLPSDRFSAERTGGSVSTLTIQRTQQEDSAVYLCASRSPGQGNNEQFFGPGTRLTVL.

The chain recombines TRBV6-2 or TRBV6-3 with TRBJ1-5; D ambiguous. Trimming left V 2 bases short and J 3 bases short, with 8 bases between. Germline-derived CDR1 and CDR2 are MNHEY and SVGEGT. This CDR3 spans 14 amino acids. CDR3 amino acids: CASSYQQFNQPQHF. Written as DNA, the CDR3 is TGTGCCAGCAGTTACCAACAGTTCAATCAGCCCCAGCATTTT.

The CDR3 here is CASSPKTGTNTYEQYF. The CDR3 DNA reads TGTGCCAGTAGTCCCAAGACAGGGACGAATACCTACGAGCAGTACTTC. The chain joins TRBV19 to TRBJ2-7, with 7 bases lining up with TRBD1. CDR3 length: 16 amino acids. Germline-derived CDR1 and CDR2 are LNHDA and SQIVND (reference sequence). With V trimmed by 5 bases and J by 2 bases, 12 bases remained unmatched. Full variable domain (outside the CDR3, taken from reference TRBV19 and TRBJ2-7): DGGITQSPKYLFRKEGQNVTLSCEQNLNHDAMYWYRQDPGQGLRLIYYSQIVNDFQKGDIAEGYSVSREKKESFPLTVTSAQKNPTAFYLCASSPKTGTNTYEQYFGPGTRLTVT.

Comments on this clone: One end of the junction fails to match germline, which may point to a read error. The chain has TRBV5-4 and TRBJ1-2, with 7 bases aligning to TRBD1. This CDR3 contains 14 residues. CDR1 SGHNT and CDR2 YYREEE come from the germline V gene (reference sequence). CDR3 DNA: TGTGCCAGCAGTTTGGAGGGGGCGCGCTATGGCTACACCTTC. Its protein is CASSLEGARYGYTF.

This rearrangement joins TRBV10-2 to TRBJ1-1, with 7 bases fitting TRBD1. Germline CDR1 is WSHSY and CDR2 is SAAADI. The junction had 8 bases not matched to a gene; V was cut back by 7 bases and J by 0 bases. This CDR3 has 15 amino acids. This CDR3 is CASTPLDRVNTEAFF. CDR3 sequence (DNA): TGCGCCAGCACTCCCCTCGACAGGGTGAACACTGAAGCTTTCTTT.